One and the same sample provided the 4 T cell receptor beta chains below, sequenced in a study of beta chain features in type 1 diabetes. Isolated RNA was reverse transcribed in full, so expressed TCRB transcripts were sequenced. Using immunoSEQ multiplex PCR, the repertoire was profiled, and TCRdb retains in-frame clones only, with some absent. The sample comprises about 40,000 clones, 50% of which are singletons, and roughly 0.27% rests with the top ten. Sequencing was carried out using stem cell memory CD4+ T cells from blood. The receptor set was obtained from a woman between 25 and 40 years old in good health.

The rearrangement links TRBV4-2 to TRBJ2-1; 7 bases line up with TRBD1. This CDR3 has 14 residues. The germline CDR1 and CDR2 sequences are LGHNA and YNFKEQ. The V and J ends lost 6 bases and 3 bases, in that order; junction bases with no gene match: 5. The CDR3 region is CASRTTGYYNEQFF. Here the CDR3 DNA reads TGTGCCAGCAGAACGACAGGGTACTACAATGAGCAGTTCTTC.

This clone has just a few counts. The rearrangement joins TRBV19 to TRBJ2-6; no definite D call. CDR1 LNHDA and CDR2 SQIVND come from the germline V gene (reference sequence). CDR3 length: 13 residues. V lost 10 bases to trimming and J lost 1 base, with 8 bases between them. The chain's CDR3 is CATQASGANVLTF. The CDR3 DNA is TGTGCCACCCAGGCGTCTGGGGCCAACGTCCTGACTTTC.

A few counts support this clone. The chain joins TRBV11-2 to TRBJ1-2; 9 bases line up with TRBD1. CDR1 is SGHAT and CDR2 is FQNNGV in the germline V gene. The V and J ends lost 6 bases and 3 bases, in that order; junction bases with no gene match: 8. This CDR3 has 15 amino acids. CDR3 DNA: TGTGCCAGCAGACGTCCGGGACAGGGAGACTATGGCTACACCTTC. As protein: CASRRPGQGDYGYTF.

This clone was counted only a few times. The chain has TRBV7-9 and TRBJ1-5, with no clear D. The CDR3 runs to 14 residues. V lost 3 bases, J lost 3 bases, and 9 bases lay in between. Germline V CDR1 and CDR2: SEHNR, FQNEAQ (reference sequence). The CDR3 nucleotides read TGTGCCAGCAGCTTCGACACCACCAATCAGCCCCAGCATTTT. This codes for CASSFDTTNQPQHF.